The 9 T cell receptor beta chains below come from one sample, sequenced in a study of identical twins. From the 5' RACE reads, TCRdb called clonotypes with MiXCR, one entry per CDR3 protein. The sample yields 420,000 or so distinct CDR3 sequences, roughly 18% seen once. The sequenced sample was naive T cells sorted from blood. These TCRs come from a man aged 50-60 years in good health.

This clonotype has ten or more counts. The chain employs TRBV12-3 or TRBV12-4 and TRBJ2-4; 9 positions agree with TRBD1. The ends lost 3 bases at V and 0 bases at J; junction bases unmatched: 0. This CDR3 contains 15 residues. CDR3 DNA sequence: TGTGCCAGCAGTTTGGGACAGGGAGCCAAAAACATTCAGTACTTC. This translates into CASSLGQGAKNIQYF.

The chain links TRBV19 to TRBJ1-2; 8 positions match TRBD1. The CDR3 is 15 residues long. The V segment lost 8 bases and the J segment 1 base; nucleotides outside the gene matches: 9. Germline CDR1 reads LNHDA; CDR2 reads SQIVND (reference sequence). The CDR3, as DNA: TGTGCCAGTCGGGCGGACAGGGCTGTTAACTATGGCTACACCTTC. Amino acids: CASRADRAVNYGYTF.

This clonotype was recorded a few times. The V and J genes are TRBV20-1 and TRBJ2-4; the match to TRBD1 covers 7 bases. V lost 3 bases, J lost 4 bases, and 3 bases stayed unmatched. The CDR3 sequence is 13 residues long. Germline CDR1 DFQATT, CDR2 SNEGSKA (reference sequence). CDR3 nucleotides: TGCAGTGCTAGGGGGGACAGAAAAAACATTCAGTACTTC. Translating gives CSARGDRKNIQYF.

The V gene is TRBV7-6, the J gene TRBJ2-7; unclear D gene. Germline values: CDR1 SGHVS, CDR2 FNYEAQ. V was shortened by 3 bases and J by 3 bases, with 12 bases between the two germline ends. CDR3 length equals 14 residues. CDR3 in DNA: TGTGCCAGCAGCTTTTCCGCAGAGAGCTACGAGCAGTACTTC. Protein: CASSFSAESYEQYF.

This clonotype was recorded a few times. V is TRBV6-2 or TRBV6-3 and J is TRBJ1-2, with TRBD1 identical over 10 bases. The V segment lost 2 bases and the J segment 3 bases; nucleotides outside the gene matches: 0. The CDR3 sequence is 14 residues long. Germline assignment: CDR1 MNHEY and CDR2 SVGEGT. The CDR3 loop reads CASSYGTGDYGYTF. CDR3 nucleotides: TGTGCCAGCAGTTACGGGACAGGGGACTATGGCTACACCTTC.

This clonotype was found many times. This chain links TRBV29-1 with TRBJ2-5; 14 bases are a match to TRBD2. The CDR3 sequence is 14 residues long. In germline, CDR1 is SQVTM, CDR2 ANQGSEA. The V segment lost 7 bases and the J segment 4 bases; nucleotides outside the gene matches: 5. The DNA for the CDR3 is TGCAGCGCCGGGGGACTAGCGGGAGCAGAGACCCAGTACTTC. This gives the protein CSAGGLAGAETQYF.

This clonotype was recorded many times. The chain recombines TRBV27 with TRBJ2-7; D gene ambiguous. Trimming cost V 2 bases and J 6 bases, with 17 bases left between them. CDR3 length equals 15 residues. CDR1 and CDR2 (germline): MNHEY, SMNVEV (reference sequence). The CDR3 DNA follows: TGTGCCAGCAGTTTAGGGCTTCTCCACCGCTCCGAGCAGTACTTC. As protein: CASSLGLLHRSEQYF.

This clonotype was detected ten times or more. The rearrangement joins TRBV5-1 to TRBJ2-7; 7 bases are shared with TRBD1. Germline trimming cut 7 bases from V and 5 bases from J; bases unmatched to any gene: 12. This CDR3 is built from 14 residues. Germline values: CDR1 SGHRS, CDR2 YFSETQ. This chain's CDR3 is CASQRGQQYNEQYF. CDR3 sequence (DNA): TGCGCCAGCCAAAGGGGACAGCAGTATAACGAGCAGTACTTC.

The chain is built from TRBV27 and TRBJ2-3, with a weak D call TRBD2 (6 bases). The CDR3 contains 15 residues. The germline V gene has CDR1 MNHEY and CDR2 SMNVEV (reference sequence). The V and J ends lost 6 bases and 4 bases respectively, with 17 bases between them. CDR3 nucleotide sequence: TGTGCCAGCAGAGGGAGTGGCGGGATCCCAGATACGCAGTATTTT. It codes for CASRGSGGIPDTQYF.